The rows below give T cell receptor beta chains drawn from one sample of a study of blood T cell repertoires in COVID-19. Measured with immunoSEQ multiplex PCR; TCRdb has only the in-frame clones, and not every one. The sample carries tens of thousands of clones, around 86% recorded once. Sequencing input: peripheral blood. The receptors shown here come from a woman older than 75 with acute or convalescent COVID-19. The CDR3 runs from the conserved cysteine through the conserved F or W. Each record gives: clone size, J gene, D gene, CDR3 length, V gene, CDR3 DNA, CDR3 protein. D genes are given only for firm matches. Clone size is shown for a subset of rows, as once, few, many or a class of expanded clone.

NA	TRBJ1-5	TRBD1	16	TRBV19	TGTGCCAGTAGTATTGGGGGCGACAGGGGAAGTAGTCCCCAGCATTTT	CASSIGGDRGSSPQHF
NA	TRBJ1-5	TRBD1	15	TRBV10-3	TGTGCCATCGGGGGGACAGGGAGGGCAAATCAGCCCCAGCATTTT	CAIGGTGRANQPQHF
NA	TRBJ2-2	TRBD2	16	TRBV7-9	TGTGCCAGCAGCTCCCTAGCGGGGGGGCTCACCGGGGAGCTGTTTTTT	CASSSLAGGLTGELFF
NA	TRBJ1-2	TRBD1	17	TRBV4-3	TGCGCCAGCAGCCAAGATCGGGCAGGGGGTCTCAACTATGGCTACACCTTC	CASSQDRAGGLNYGYTF
NA	TRBJ1-1	NA	14	TRBV19	TGTGCCAGCTACCCCTCAGGGAGGAGCACTGAAGCTTTCTTT	CASYPSGRSTEAFF
NA	TRBJ2-1	NA	15	TRBV19	TGTGCCAGTAGTGAAATAGTTGGGGCCCGGAATGAGCAGTTCTTC	CASSEIVGARNEQFF
NA	TRBJ2-1	TRBD2	18	TRBV19	TGTGCCAGTAGCGAAGAGCCGGGACTAGCGCGGACCTACAATGAGCAGTTCTTC	CASSEEPGLARTYNEQFF
NA	TRBJ1-1	TRBD1	13	TRBV29-1	TGCAGCGTTGAGAAGGCTACAGGGGGAAAAGCTTTCTTT	CSVEKATGGKAFF
NA	TRBJ2-6	NA	14	TRBV19	TGTGCCAGCAGGGGTTTCGGTGGGGCCAACGTCCTGACTTTC	CASRGFGGANVLTF
NA	TRBJ1-2	NA	14	TRBV2	TGTGCCAGCAGCCCTCAGGGTCCCCCCTATGGCTACACCTTC	CASSPQGPPYGYTF
NA	TRBJ2-3	NA	17	TRBV2	TGTGCCAGCAGTGAAGCGGTAAGGCGGAATCCCCTGGATACGCAGTATTTT	CASSEAVRRNPLDTQYF
NA	TRBJ1-5	NA	16	TRBV21-1	TGTGCCAGCAGTCAGGATCAGGGGACTAGCAATCAGCCCCAGCATTTT	CASSQDQGTSNQPQHF
NA	TRBJ1-5	TRBD1	13	TRBV5-1	TGCGCCAGCAGCAGCAGGGGGGAACAGCCCCAGCATTTT	CASSSRGEQPQHF
NA	TRBJ1-3	NA	14	TRBV9	TGTGCCAGCAGCGGTGGGGCTTCTGGAAACACCATATATTTT	CASSGGASGNTIYF
NA	TRBJ1-2	TRBD1	12	TRBV2	TGTGCCAGCAGTGCCGAGGGGGCTGGCTACACCTTC	CASSAEGAGYTF
few	TRBJ1-2	NA	15	TRBV5-1	TGCGCCAGCAGCTTGGAGGGCAGCGGGATCTCTGGCTACACCTTC	CASSLEGSGISGYTF
NA	TRBJ2-5	NA	14	TRBV9	TGTGCCAGCAGCGTAGCTCCTAGTCGAGAGACCCAGTACTTC	CASSVAPSRETQYF
NA	TRBJ1-2	NA	13	TRBV5-1	TGCGCCAGCAGCTTACTACCTCGGTATGGCTACACCTTC	CASSLLPRYGYTF
NA	TRBJ2-6	NA	16	TRBV18	TGTGCCAGCTCACCCGTGTCGGGGGCTGGGGCCAACGTCCTGACTTTC	CASSPVSGAGANVLTF
NA	TRBJ2-1	TRBD2	16	TRBV19	TGTGCCAGTAGTAGACTTAGCGGGGAGACCTACAATGAGCAGTTCTTC	CASSRLSGETYNEQFF
NA	TRBJ1-2	TRBD1	14	TRBV5-8	TGTGCCAGCAGCTTGCGACAGGGATTCTGGGGCTACACCTTC	CASSLRQGFWGYTF
NA	TRBJ2-5	TRBD1	15	TRBV6-2/TRBV6-3	TGTGCCAGCAGTTACTCGACAGGGAACGCGGAGACCCAGTACTTC	CASSYSTGNAETQYF
NA	TRBJ1-3	NA	15	TRBV4-2	TGTGCCAGCAGCCAAGGACTCTTCTCTGGAAACACCATATATTTT	CASSQGLFSGNTIYF
NA	TRBJ2-4	NA	14	TRBV5-1	TGCGCCAGCAGCCAAACAGGGAGTTGGGACATTCAGTACTTC	CASSQTGSWDIQYF
NA	TRBJ1-5	TRBD1	16	TRBV2	TGTGCCAGCAGTGATGAGGGGGCCGGGAGCAATCAGCCCCAGCATTTT	CASSDEGAGSNQPQHF
few	TRBJ1-5	TRBD1	18	TRBV15	TGTGCCACCAGCAGAGATCAGAGGGCAGGGGGACCCTATCAGCCCCAGCATTTT	CATSRDQRAGGPYQPQHF
NA	TRBJ1-2	TRBD1	14	TRBV6-2/TRBV6-3	TGTGCCAGCAGTCTCGGGACAGGGAACTATGGCTACACCTTC	CASSLGTGNYGYTF
NA	TRBJ1-5	NA	13	TRBV7-2	TGTGCCAGCAGCTCGCAACAGGGATTCCTCCAGCATTTT	CASSSQQGFLQHF
NA	TRBJ2-4	TRBD1	15	TRBV7-8	TGTGCCAGCAGCTCGGGACAGGTCTTACAGAACATTCAGTACTTC	CASSSGQVLQNIQYF
NA	TRBJ2-5	NA	14	TRBV6-2/TRBV6-3	TGTGCCAGCAGTTACGTCGGTTCCGTCGGGACCCAGTACTTC	CASSYVGSVGTQYF
NA	TRBJ1-1	NA	14	TRBV2	TGTGCCAGCAGTGGCCAGGGGCCGAACACTGAAGCTTTCTTT	CASSGQGPNTEAFF
NA	TRBJ1-1	TRBD1	16	TRBV9	TGTGCCAGCAGCATCGGAATCGGACAGGGGAGGGTTGAAGCTTTCTTT	CASSIGIGQGRVEAFF
NA	TRBJ1-4	NA	13	TRBV30	TGTGCCTGGAGTGCGCCAGGGGTCGGAAAACTGTTTTTT	CAWSAPGVGKLFF
NA	TRBJ1-5	NA	21	TRBV19	TGTGCCAGTAGTATAGAACGGAGAGGTCTCGCAAATCCCTCGCGCAATCAGCCCCAGCATTTT	CASSIERRGLANPSRNQPQHF
NA	TRBJ1-2	TRBD1	14	TRBV10-3	TGTGCCATGTTACCCGGGACAGGGGGCCGTGGCTACACCTTC	CAMLPGTGGRGYTF